What follows are 10 T cell receptor beta chains derived from one specimen sequenced in a study of shared clonotypes between healthy human individuals. Naive CD8 cells comprised CD45RO-negative, CCR7-positively selected cells, excluding terminally differentiated effector memory CD45RA+ cells. Sequencing used immunoSEQ multiplex PCR; TCRdb keeps in-frame clones, though not all of them. Here the sample spans roughly 890,000 clones, 92% being singletons. Sequences were obtained from naive CD8+ T cells sorted from blood. The receptors stem from a man aged 25 to 40 in good health.

Worth noting for this clone: At one boundary the junction diverges from the germline segment, which might be a read error. This chain links TRBV2 with TRBJ1-5; D call uncertain. The CDR3 contains 14 residues. The V gene's germline CDR1 is SNHLY and CDR2 FYNNEI. The CDR3 here is CASCDVYSNQPQHF. DNA for the CDR3: TGTGCCAGCTGTGATGTCTATAGCAATCAGCCCCAGCATTTT.

V usage is TRBV7-9 and J usage is TRBJ2-1; D might be TRBD1 (5 bases). Trimming shortened V by 1 base and J by 9 bases, and 10 bases separated the two germline ends. From germline, CDR1 is SEHNR and CDR2 FQNEAQ (reference sequence). There are 13 residues in the CDR3. The CDR3 DNA sequence: TGTGCCAGCAGCTTAGTGGGGCGTGGTGAGCAGTTCTTC. Protein product: CASSLVGRGEQFF.

The chain is built from TRBV9 and TRBJ2-1; perhaps TRBD1 as D (5 bases). Germline V lookup: CDR1 SGDLS, CDR2 YYNGEE. The CDR3 extends over 16 amino acids. Trimming took 3 bases from V and 8 from J, leaving 21 bases between them. The CDR3 loop is CASSGGILIENHEQFF. Written as DNA, the CDR3 is TGTGCCAGCAGCGGGGGCATACTCATCGAAAATCATGAGCAGTTCTTC.

This chain links TRBV9 with TRBJ1-5; 7 bases match TRBD1. V lost 0 bases, J lost 4 bases, and 4 bases stayed unmatched. Germline-derived CDR1 and CDR2 are SGDLS and YYNGEE. The CDR3 runs to 15 residues. CDR3 DNA sequence: TGTGCCAGCAGCGTAGAAGGGACAGCTAATCAGCCCCAGCATTTT. This encodes CASSVEGTANQPQHF.

This chain links TRBV27 with TRBJ2-1; TRBD2 matches 11 bases. This CDR3 is 14 amino acids long. Germline loops: CDR1 MNHEY, CDR2 SMNVEV (reference sequence). Trimming removed 5 bases from V and 7 bases from J; junction bases left unmatched: 4. CDR3: CASSDRLAGNEQFF. For the CDR3, the DNA is TGTGCCAGCAGTGACCGACTAGCGGGGAATGAGCAGTTCTTC.

The rearrangement joins TRBV18 to TRBJ2-1; D is perhaps TRBD1 (5 bases). CDR3 length: 15 residues. The V gene's germline CDR1 is KGHSH and CDR2 LQKENI. The V end lost 5 bases, the J end lost 4 bases, and 15 bases lay between the germline ends. Written as DNA, the CDR3 is TGTGCCAGCTCAGCAGACAGCCTGGGATACAATGAGCAGTTCTTC. Residues: CASSADSLGYNEQFF.

V is TRBV5-6 and J is TRBJ2-7; TRBD1 agrees at 9 bases. Germline CDR1 SGHDT, CDR2 YYEEEE. J gave up 4 bases and V 5 bases, and 10 bases lay outside the gene matches. CDR3 length: 15 amino acids. The CDR3 region is CASRRTGESFYEQYF. The CDR3 coding sequence is TGTGCCAGCAGAAGGACAGGGGAATCCTTTTACGAGCAGTACTTC.

This sequence joins TRBV28 and TRBJ2-1; D not certain. Trimming cost V 1 base and J 10 bases, with 11 bases left between them. The CDR3 contains 13 residues. Germline loops: CDR1 MDHEN, CDR2 SYDVKM. The CDR3 protein is CASSLSLTLEQFF. The CDR3 region has the DNA TGTGCCAGCAGTTTATCTCTGACCCTCGAGCAGTTCTTC.

J is TRBJ1-5 and V is TRBV10-3; D might be TRBD1 (5 bases). In germline, CDR1 is ENHRY, CDR2 SYGVKD. Trimming stripped 0 bases from V and 5 bases from J, with 14 bases between. The CDR3 covers 16 residues. The CDR3 loop is CAISESPRVLYQPQHF. DNA of the CDR3: TGTGCCATCAGTGAGTCACCCAGGGTGTTATATCAGCCCCAGCATTTT.

The V gene is TRBV27, the J gene TRBJ1-1; D is possibly TRBD1 (6 bases). The CDR3 runs 14 residues. Trimming shortened V by 2 bases and J by 2 bases, and 9 bases separated the two germline ends. The germline V gene has CDR1 MNHEY and CDR2 SMNVEV (reference sequence). In DNA, the CDR3 is TGTGCCAGCAGTTTACTCGGGACAAACACTGAAGCTTTCTTT. Encoded protein: CASSLLGTNTEAFF.